What follows are 32 T cell receptor beta chains derived from one specimen sequenced in a study of tumor and adjacent non-tumor tissue in lung cancer. This sample's RNA came from whole unsorted tissue. A modified ARM-PCR protocol with three rounds of nested PCR amplified TCRbeta. MiXCR, applied by TCRdb to the multiplex PCR reads, yields one record per CDR3 protein. The sample shows about 200,000 distinct CDR3 sequences, around 71% of them seen only once. Material for sequencing was lung tumor tissue. The receptors were gathered from a man in his 60s with non-small cell lung cancer.

This clonotype appeared a few times. J is TRBJ1-2 and V is TRBV29-1; 8 positions agree with TRBD1. The CDR3 length is 13 residues. V dropped 3 bases and J dropped 8; count of bases not matched to a gene: 8. Per the germline V gene, CDR1 is SQVTM and CDR2 is ANQGSEA. CDR3 loop: CSVDRDRSTGYTF. DNA of the CDR3: TGCAGCGTTGACAGGGACAGGAGTACAGGCTACACCTTC.

About this clonotype: Compared with germline, one end of the junction differs, possibly owing to a read error. The J gene is TRBJ1-5, the V gene TRBV6-5; 9 bases are shared with TRBD1. The CDR3 spans 17 residues. Germline V gene lookup returns CDR1 MNHEY and CDR2 SVGAGI. CDR3 DNA sequence: TGTACCAGCAACAGGACAGGGGATGGCAATAGCAATAAGCCCCAGCATTTT. This translates into CTSNRTGDGNSNKPQHF.

This clonotype was seen only a few times. The junction departs from the called germline gene at one end, perhaps through a read error. This chain links TRBV6-5 with TRBJ1-2; 11 bases align to TRBD1. CDR3 size: 16 residues. CDR1 is MNHEY, CDR2 SVGAGI, per germline. CDR3 sequence reads: CASSTRDRGVLGGYIF. In DNA form, the CDR3 reads TGTGCCAGTAGCACCCGGGACAGGGGGGTTTTGGGTGGCTACATCTTC.

This clonotype appeared a single time. The chain combines TRBV4-2 with TRBJ2-3, with TRBD2 matching 9 bases. The CDR3 runs 18 residues. CDR1 and CDR2 from the germline V gene are LGHNA and YNFKEQ. The junction had 13 bases not matched to a gene; V was cut back by 4 bases and J by 2 bases. DNA for the CDR3: TGTGCCAGCAGCCGGACTGGCGGGGGGGCCTCAAACACAGATACGCAGTATTTT. This translates into CASSRTGGGASNTDTQYF.

V usage is TRBV20-1 and J usage is TRBJ1-1; D not certain. Per germline, CDR1 DFQATT and CDR2 SNEGSKA (reference sequence). Between the trimmed V and J ends, which lost 4 bases and 1 base, there was a span of 13 bases. This CDR3 is 14 amino acids long. CDR3 in DNA: TGCAGTGCTAAAGCGGGAAGGCCGAACACTGAAGCTTTCTTT. Translated: CSAKAGRPNTEAFF.

V is TRBV5-5 and J is TRBJ2-3; D unclear. Germline V gene sequence: CDR1 SGHKS, CDR2 YYEKEE (reference sequence). Trimming shortened V by 4 bases and J by 5 bases, and 14 bases separated the two germline ends. The CDR3 has 14 residues. Here the CDR3 DNA reads TGTGCCAGCAGCGCTGGTACCAACCAAGATACGCAGTATTTT. This codes for CASSAGTNQDTQYF.

As concerns this clonotype: One end of the junction fails to match germline, which may point to a read error. The rearrangement joins TRBV11-2 to TRBJ2-1; D may be TRBD2 (7 bases). The CDR3 is made up of 15 amino acids. In germline, CDR1 is SGHAT, CDR2 FQNNGV. The CDR3 DNA reads as TGTGCCAGCATCTTAGGGTCGGGGGGCGGAAATGAGCAGTTCTTC. It is translated as CASILGSGGGNEQFF. Looking up the rest from reference TRBV11-2 and TRBJ2-1 gives the full variable domain: EAGVAQSPRYKIIEKRQSVAFWCNPISGHATLYWYQQILGQGPKLLIQFQNNGVVDDSQLPKDRFSAERLKGVDSTLKIQPAKLEDSAVYLCASILGSGGGNEQFFGPGTRLTVL.

The chain has TRBV20-1 and TRBJ1-1; no reliable D call. Trimming took 1 base from V and 6 from J, leaving 15 bases between them. Germline V CDR1 and CDR2: DFQATT, SNEGSKA (reference sequence). The CDR3 has 14 residues. CDR3 DNA sequence: TGCAGTGCTAGAGTGATCGGGGAGGGCTCTGAAGCTTTCTTT. Its translation is CSARVIGEGSEAFF.

To note about this clonotype: Its ends do not fully match the called genes, so a read error is possible. This rearrangement joins TRBV20-1 to TRBJ1-6; maybe TRBD1 (5 bases). The CDR3 extends over 18 amino acids. Germline lookup yields CDR1 DFQATT and CDR2 SNEGSKA (reference sequence). CDR3 region: CSAIPRVGAPIINSSLHF. DNA for the CDR3: TGCAGTGCTATACCACGGGTTGGGGCACCTATAATTAATTCATCCCTCCACTTT.

The chain uses TRBV5-6 and TRBJ1-2, with 11 bases lining up with TRBD1. V was pared by 4 bases and J by 3 bases, with 2 bases of the junction left unmatched. Germline CDR1 SGHDT, CDR2 YYEEEE. This CDR3 has 14 residues. The DNA of the CDR3 is TGTGCCAGCAGCAGGACAGGGGGCTACTATGGCTACACCTTC. Its translation: CASSRTGGYYGYTF.

The sample holds a few counts of this clonotype. The chain carries TRBV10-2 and TRBJ2-1, with 11 bases identical to TRBD2. CDR3 length: 16 amino acids. Trimming removed 4 bases from V and 7 bases from J; junction bases left unmatched: 9. Germline values: CDR1 WSHSY, CDR2 SAAADI. CDR3 amino acids: CASSAASGGPGNEQFF. Here the CDR3 DNA reads TGCGCCAGCAGTGCCGCTAGCGGGGGGCCCGGGAATGAGCAGTTCTTC.

This clonotype was counted a few times. The V gene is TRBV12-3 or TRBV12-4, the J gene TRBJ2-7; 7 bases map to TRBD1. The CDR3 consists of 14 residues. V shed 6 bases, J shed 6 bases, and the junction held 11 bases outside the gene matches. DNA for the CDR3: TGTGCCAGCAGGGCCGACGACAGGGAGCGCGAGCAGTACTTC. Its protein product is CASRADDREREQYF.

On this clonotype: This sequence may be a read error, since a much larger clone differs from it by one base. This chain connects TRBV6-6 to TRBJ2-7, with 7 nucleotides matching TRBD1. The CDR3 contains 17 residues. CDR1 and CDR2 (germline): MNHNY, SVGAGI (reference sequence). Trimming at V came to 2 bases and at J to 2 bases, leaving 12 bases not matched to a gene. The CDR3 region has the DNA TGTGCCAGCAGTTACCCTAGTAATCCGGGACAGCCCTACGAGCAGTACTTC. It is translated as CASSYPSNPGQPYEQYF.

With respect to this clonotype: This may come from a read error, since a much larger clone is one base off. V usage is TRBV29-1 and J usage is TRBJ2-3; weak D call: TRBD1 (5 bases). This CDR3 has 13 residues. Per the germline V gene, CDR1 is SQVTM and CDR2 is ANQGSEA. CDR3 nucleotides: TGCAGCGTGGGGCCCCTTGGATTGGATACGCATTATTTT. Amino acid sequence: CSVGPLGLDTHYF.

The rearrangement joins TRBV14 to TRBJ2-2; D unresolved. Germline assignment: CDR1 SGHDN and CDR2 FVKESK. V lost 4 bases to trimming and J lost 6 bases, with 15 bases between them. The CDR3 length is 15 residues. CDR3 in amino acids: CASSPLGLYAGELFF. CDR3 in DNA: TGTGCCAGCAGCCCACTCGGGCTTTACGCCGGGGAGCTGTTTTTT.

This clonotype has ten or more counts. The chain joins TRBV4-2 to TRBJ1-4; D gene uncertain. This CDR3 contains 15 residues. Trimming took off 1 base at V and 8 bases at J, with 14 bases between the two ends. CDR1 LGHNA and CDR2 YNFKEQ come from the germline V gene. CDR3 bases: TGTGCCAGCAGCCAAGCAGGAGTTAGAGGGGAAAAACTGTTTTTT. Amino acid sequence: CASSQAGVRGEKLFF.

Comments on this clonotype: Germline is not matched at one junction end, which may reflect a read error. The chain combines TRBV20-1 with TRBJ2-1; no definite D call. CDR1 is DFQATT and CDR2 is SNEGSKA in the germline V gene (reference sequence). The length of the CDR3 is 12 residues. CDR3 region: CSASGPNHEQSF. The CDR3 region has the DNA TGCAGTGCTAGCGGCCCGAACCATGAGCAGTCCTTC.

This clonotype came up many times. The CDR3 loop is CASGPGQNYNEQFF. The CDR3 nucleotides read TGTGCTAGTGGTCCGGGACAAAACTACAATGAGCAGTTCTTC. This chain connects TRBV12-5 to TRBJ2-1; weak D call: TRBD1 (6 bases). The CDR3 spans 14 residues. Germline V gives CDR1 LGHNT, CDR2 FRNRAP. The V end lost 5 bases, the J end lost 3 bases, and 11 bases lay between the germline ends.

As concerns this clonotype: This may stem from a read error, because a much larger clone lies one nucleotide away. The rearrangement links TRBV5-6 to TRBJ2-7; 8 bases are shared with TRBD1. The germline V gene encodes CDR1 SGHDT and CDR2 YYEEEE. The CDR3 totals 13 residues. The V and J ends lost 4 bases and 5 bases, in that order; junction bases with no gene match: 5. The CDR3 DNA reads TGTGCCAGCAGCGCACCGGGACAGGACGAGCAGTACTTC. It specifies CASSAPGQDEQYF.

This clonotype was found many times. This chain links TRBV4-1 with TRBJ1-6; D is possibly TRBD1 (6 bases). The CDR3 contains 16 residues. Per the germline V gene, CDR1 is MGHRA and CDR2 is YSYEKL. V was cut by 3 bases and J by 2 bases, with 11 bases left in between. CDR3 DNA sequence: TGCGCCAGCAGCCACTTCCGGGACACCTATAATTCACCCCTCCACTTT. Translated, it gives CASSHFRDTYNSPLHF.

This clonotype was observed at least ten times. CDR3 residues: CASSQDRQGHSYEQYF. For the CDR3, the DNA is TGTGCCAGCAGCCAAGATCGGCAGGGTCACTCCTACGAGCAGTACTTC. This chain links TRBV4-2 with TRBJ2-7; TRBD1 might be the D (5 bases). Trimming cost V 0 bases and J 0 bases, with 12 bases left between them. The CDR3 contains 16 residues. Germline V CDR1 and CDR2: LGHNA, YNFKEQ.

Only one count was recorded for this clonotype. At one end, the junction sequence differs from germline, possibly due to a read error. CDR3 loop: CAISERGSTDAQYF. DNA for the CDR3: TGTGCCATCAGTGAGCGGGGCAGCACAGATGCGCAGTATTTT. The chain combines TRBV10-3 with TRBJ2-3; D tentatively reads TRBD1 or TRBD2 (5 bases each). This CDR3 region has 14 residues. Germline V gives CDR1 ENHRY, CDR2 SYGVKD.

On this clonotype itself: A read error is likely, as this CDR3 ends without the conserved phenylalanine or tryptophan. The DNA is left out, because the CDR3 cannot be placed on it with certainty; the CDR3 is given as TCRdb lists it. The rearrangement joins TRBV7-9 to TRBJ2-3; the table's TRBD2 call for D was not verified on the DNA. CDR1 and CDR2 (germline): SEHNR, FQNEAQ (reference sequence). The CDR3 contains 12 residues when both ends are counted. CDR3 residues: CASSRGPDTQSY.

This clonotype appeared many times. This chain links TRBV10-2 with TRBJ2-7; D unclear. The V gene lost 2 bases and the J gene lost 2 bases, with 10 bases spanning the gap. The CDR3 covers 14 residues. Germline assignment: CDR1 WSHSY and CDR2 SAAADI. CDR3 residues: CASSETEVTYEQYF. In nucleotides, the CDR3 is TGCGCCAGCAGTGAGACCGAGGTAACCTACGAGCAGTACTTC.

This clonotype has just one count. The chain links TRBV4-3 to TRBJ2-3, with TRBD2 identical over 8 bases. V trimming: 1 base; J trimming: 4 bases; junction bases outside the gene matches: 13. CDR1 is LGHNA and CDR2 is YSLEER in the germline V gene. This CDR3 region has 18 residues. CDR3 residues: CASSQAPPGGPNPDTQYF. The CDR3 DNA follows: TGCGCCAGCAGCCAAGCCCCACCGGGAGGGCCTAATCCAGATACGCAGTATTTT.

The sample holds one count of this clonotype. One junction end disagrees with the germline gene, perhaps due to a read error. V is TRBV4-2 and J is TRBJ1-6; D possibly corresponds to TRBD1 (6 bases). This CDR3 spans 14 amino acids. Germline CDR1 is LGHNA and CDR2 is YNFKEQ. The CDR3 sequence is CARSQWGANSPLHF. The CDR3 DNA is TGTGCCAGAAGCCAATGGGGGGCTAATTCACCCCTCCACTTT.

The genes are TRBV11-3 and TRBJ2-1; 7 bases are a match to TRBD1. The CDR3 length is 13 residues. Germline CDR1 reads SGHNT; CDR2 reads YENEEA. The V and J ends lost 10 bases and 6 bases, in that order; junction bases with no gene match: 9. CDR3 sequence reads: CANSLQGSNEQFF. CDR3 bases: TGTGCCAACAGTCTACAGGGGAGCAATGAGCAGTTCTTC.

The V call is TRBV24-1, the J call TRBJ2-3; tentative D call: TRBD2 (5 bases). Germline values: CDR1 KGHDR, CDR2 SFDVKD. CDR3 size: 14 residues. V dropped 9 bases and J dropped 0 bases, with 12 bases sitting between them. The CDR3 DNA reads as TGTGCCACCCAAAGACGGGGAAGCACAGATACGCAGTATTTT. Its protein product is CATQRRGSTDTQYF.

The chain carries TRBV11-1 and TRBJ2-3, with 9 nucleotides matching TRBD2. CDR1 SGHAT and CDR2 FQDESV come from the germline V gene (reference sequence). This CDR3 spans 15 amino acids. The V gene end was trimmed by 8 bases and the J gene end by 2 bases; junction bases not matched to a gene: 8. In nucleotides, the CDR3 is TGTGCCAGCGGCTCCATAGCGGGAGCCACAGATACGCAGTATTTT. This translates into CASGSIAGATDTQYF.

In the case of this clonotype: Its ends do not fully match the called genes, so a read error is possible. V is TRBV11-2 and J is TRBJ2-2; no clear D gene. Germline V gives CDR1 SGHAT, CDR2 FQNNGV. The CDR3 spans 13 residues. The CDR3 DNA reads as TGCGCCAGCAGCTCAGTTGAATCCGGGGAGCTGTTTTTT. It encodes CASSSVESGELFF.

As for this clonotype: A much larger clone sits a single nucleotide away, making a read error possible. This chain joins TRBV20-1 and TRBJ2-1; D possibly corresponds to TRBD2 (5 bases). From germline, CDR1 is DFQATT and CDR2 SNEGSKA (reference sequence). The ends were cut back, 1 base at V and 7 bases at J, with 17 bases in the middle. CDR3 length equals 15 residues. This chain's CDR3 is CSARALSGRLNEQFF. The CDR3 DNA reads TGCAGTGCTAGAGCACTATCGGGAAGGCTTAATGAGCAGTTCTTC.

About this clonotype: One end of the junction does not line up with germline, which may come from a read error. The chain couples TRBV12-3 or TRBV12-4 to TRBJ2-3; 8 bases agree with TRBD2. The CDR3 length is 16 residues. The CDR3 spells CANSPIAGQAGRTQYF. The CDR3 coding sequence is TGTGCCAACAGTCCTATAGCGGGGCAAGCAGGGCGTACGCAGTATTTT.